The next 32 T cell receptor beta chains were all read from a single sample in a study of T cell responses to AZD1222 COVID-19 vaccine. Repertoires were generated with immunoSEQ multiplex PCR, while TCRdb's copy carries only in-frame clones and drops some. The profile covers roughly 120,000 clones, with nearly 90% appearing a single time and about a sixth taken by the ten largest. The source material was peripheral blood, sampled on day 0 of AZD1222 vaccination. These receptors originate from an adult in good health.

This chain connects TRBV19 to TRBJ1-2, with D unresolved. CDR3 length: 12 amino acids. The germline V gene encodes CDR1 LNHDA and CDR2 SQIVND (reference sequence). The V end was cut by 3 bases, the J end by 8 bases, with 10 bases between. For the CDR3, the DNA is TGTGCCAGTAGTATCCCCTTGGCCGGCTACACCTTC. It yields the protein CASSIPLAGYTF.

This clone was counted only a few times. The V and J genes are TRBV5-1 and TRBJ2-7, with 8 bases fitting TRBD2. V dropped 4 bases and J dropped 6; count of bases not matched to a gene: 6. CDR3 length equals 13 residues. The germline gives CDR1 SGHRS, CDR2 YFSETQ. CDR3 sequence reads: CASSPLTSGEQYF. Written as DNA, the CDR3 is TGCGCCAGCAGCCCACTCACTAGCGGCGAGCAGTACTTC.

The CDR3, as DNA: TGTGCCAGCAGCCCTCGCCCTGGACAGGGGGCGGGGGCCAACGTCCTGACTTTC. It is translated as CASSPRPGQGAGANVLTF. This chain connects TRBV7-8 to TRBJ2-6, with 11 bases lining up with TRBD1. J was trimmed by 4 bases and V by 5 bases; bases with no gene match: 10. This CDR3 comprises 18 residues. CDR1 is SGHVS and CDR2 is FQNEAQ in the germline V gene.

The chain combines TRBV21-1 with TRBJ2-5. TRBV21-1 is deemed a pseudogene. This CDR3 has 18 amino acids. This chain's CDR3 is CASSHKGEGQGDQETQYF. CDR3 DNA sequence: TGTGCCAGCAGCCACAAGGGGGAGGGCCAGGGGGACCAAGAGACCCAGTACTTC.

V gene TRBV9 combines with J gene TRBJ1-2; D ambiguous. CDR3 size: 15 residues. The germline gives CDR1 SGDLS, CDR2 YYNGEE. The V end was cut by 0 bases, the J end by 5 bases, with 14 bases between. DNA for the CDR3: TGTGCCAGCAGCGTAGACCCCTCCACGGGGTATGGCTACACCTTC. As protein: CASSVDPSTGYGYTF.

A few counts support this clone. The chain employs TRBV11-2 and TRBJ1-1; D not certain. The CDR3 runs to 13 residues. Per the germline V gene, CDR1 is SGHAT and CDR2 is FQNNGV. V lost 7 bases and J lost 4, with 13 bases in between. CDR3 residues: CASTFPWSTEAFF. In DNA form, the CDR3 reads TGTGCCAGCACCTTTCCCTGGAGCACTGAAGCTTTCTTT.

This chain links TRBV19 with TRBJ1-1, with D possibly TRBD1 on 6 matching bases. The CDR3 extends over 14 amino acids. The V gene lost 1 base and the J gene lost 6 bases, with 12 bases spanning the gap. Germline lookup yields CDR1 LNHDA and CDR2 SQIVND (reference sequence). The CDR3 loop is CASSIGGTYPEAFF. In DNA form, the CDR3 reads TGTGCCAGTAGTATAGGTGGGACATACCCTGAAGCTTTCTTT.

The chain carries TRBV7-2 and TRBJ2-7; D is unclear. Germline CDR1 SGHTA, CDR2 FQGNSA. Trimming left V 2 bases short and J 4 bases short, with 9 bases between. CDR3 length equals 13 residues. The CDR3 DNA is TGTGCCAGCAGCTTAAGTGGGGTATACGAGCAGTACGTC. Its protein product is CASSLSGVYEQYV.

This chain uses TRBV6-5 with TRBJ2-5; TRBD2 matches 8 bases. Germline V gene sequence: CDR1 MNHEY, CDR2 SVGAGI. V gave up 7 bases and J gave up 8 bases; unmatched junction bases: 9. The length of the CDR3 is 13 residues. This CDR3 is CASTPGGDPTQYF. CDR3 bases: TGTGCCAGCACCCCGGGGGGGGACCCCACCCAGTACTTC.

J is TRBJ2-1 and V is TRBV3-1 (or the pseudogene TRBV3-2); 13 nucleotides match TRBD2. This CDR3 is 17 amino acids long. V dropped 6 bases and J dropped 7; count of bases not matched to a gene: 12. Germline CDR1 and CDR2: LGHDT and YNNKEL (reference sequence). The CDR3 spells CASSSLPGLAGLNEQFF. Written as DNA, the CDR3 is TGTGCCAGCAGTTCCCTACCGGGACTAGCGGGGTTAAATGAGCAGTTCTTC.

V gene TRBV5-5 combines with J gene TRBJ2-2; 10 positions match TRBD2. The CDR3 covers 16 residues. After removal of 2 bases from V and 6 bases from J, the junction contained 7 bases not matched to a gene. The germline CDR1 and CDR2 sequences are SGHKS and YYEKEE (reference sequence). Here the CDR3 reads CASSFLGTSVSGELFF. The CDR3 bases are TGTGCCAGCAGCTTCCTCGGGACTAGCGTATCCGGGGAGCTGTTTTTT.

In this sample, this clone turned up a few times. The CDR3 reads CASSREGVDYGYTF. Written as DNA, the CDR3 is TGCGCCAGCAGCCGGGAAGGAGTAGACTATGGCTACACCTTC. The rearrangement uses TRBV5-1 and TRBJ1-2; no clear D gene. Per the germline V gene, CDR1 is SGHRS and CDR2 is YFSETQ. Trimming took 4 bases from V and 3 from J, leaving 13 bases between them. The CDR3 has 14 residues.

V gene TRBV18 combines with J gene TRBJ1-3; 10 bases align to TRBD1. V lost 4 bases and J lost 2; bases outside the gene matches: 2. CDR1 and CDR2 from the germline V gene are KGHSH and LQKENI. CDR3 size: 15 residues. For the CDR3, the DNA is TGTGCCAGCTCACGGGACAGGGGCACTGGAAACACCATATATTTT. Translating gives CASSRDRGTGNTIYF. The full variable domain, its missing parts supplied by reference TRBV18 and TRBJ1-3, is NAGVMQNPRHLVRRRGQEARLRCSPMKGHSHVYWYRQLPEEGLKFMVYLQKENIIDESGMPKERFSAEFPKEGPSILRIQQVVRGDSAAYFCASSRDRGTGNTIYFGEGSWLTVV.

This clone has just a few counts. This chain uses TRBV6-1 with TRBJ2-2, with TRBD1 matching 7 bases. This CDR3 is built from 16 residues. Trimming removed 2 bases from V and 5 bases from J; junction bases left unmatched: 8. Germline V lookup: CDR1 MNHNS, CDR2 SASEGT. The CDR3 here is CASSELGGRGTGELFF. The CDR3 bases are TGTGCCAGCAGTGAATTAGGTGGCAGGGGGACCGGGGAGCTGTTTTTT.

The rearrangement links TRBV4-1 to TRBJ2-5, with D perhaps TRBD1 (5 bases). The CDR3 extends over 15 amino acids. Per the germline V gene, CDR1 is MGHRA and CDR2 is YSYEKL. The V and J ends lost 0 bases and 5 bases respectively, with 13 bases between them. The chain's CDR3 is CASSQEGGQGETQYF. CDR3 sequence (DNA): TGCGCCAGCAGCCAAGAGGGTGGTCAGGGCGAGACCCAGTACTTC.

V and J are TRBV19 and TRBJ1-1, with D unresolved. This CDR3 has 14 amino acids. Germline-derived CDR1 and CDR2 are LNHDA and SQIVND (reference sequence). V lost 8 bases to trimming and J lost 5 bases, with 18 bases between them. This chain's CDR3 is CASFVASRGTEAFF. In DNA form, the CDR3 reads TGTGCCAGTTTTGTCGCCTCGAGAGGGACTGAAGCTTTCTTT.

This rearrangement joins TRBV9 to TRBJ2-1; 11 bases are a match to TRBD2. The CDR3 extends over 16 amino acids. The germline V gene has CDR1 SGDLS and CDR2 YYNGEE. Losses at the gene ends were 4 bases for V and 0 bases for J; bases not matched to a gene: 3. This CDR3 reads CASSTSGGYSYNEQFF. The CDR3, as DNA: TGTGCCAGCAGCACTAGCGGGGGCTACTCCTACAATGAGCAGTTCTTC.

The chain joins TRBV4-1 to TRBJ1-3; D is undetermined. The CDR3 loop spans 15 amino acids. Germline V gene data show CDR1 as MGHRA and CDR2 as YSYEKL. The V and J ends lost 1 base and 2 bases respectively, with 9 bases between them. Here the CDR3 DNA reads TGCGCCAGCAGCCAAGCGTCTTTCGCTGGAAACACCATATATTTT. Translating it yields CASSQASFAGNTIYF.

This clone was picked up one time. This chain uses TRBV5-1 with TRBJ2-3; 7 nucleotides agree with TRBD1. Trimming cost V 3 bases and J 2 bases; bases outside gene matches: 6. CDR1 is SGHRS, CDR2 YFSETQ, per germline. This CDR3 is 15 amino acids long. As DNA, the CDR3 is TGCGCCAGCAGCTCTCCGACAGGGATCACAGATACGCAGTATTTT. Translated, it gives CASSSPTGITDTQYF.

V and J are TRBV19 and TRBJ2-1; 10 bases are a match to TRBD2. V was pared by 7 bases and J by 5 bases, with 11 bases of the junction left unmatched. In germline, CDR1 is LNHDA, CDR2 SQIVND (reference sequence). This CDR3 region has 16 residues. The CDR3 nucleotides are TGTGCCAGTACTCCCAGCGGGAGGGCGAGGAACAATGAGCAGTTCTTC. Residues: CASTPSGRARNNEQFF.

This chain joins TRBV5-1 and TRBJ1-1, with D possibly TRBD1 on 5 matching bases. The CDR3 spans 16 residues. Per germline, CDR1 SGHRS and CDR2 YFSETQ. Trimming took 4 bases from V and 2 from J, leaving 18 bases between them. This CDR3 is CASSPLLWGANTEAFF. The CDR3 DNA is TGCGCCAGCAGCCCCCTTTTGTGGGGCGCAAACACTGAAGCTTTCTTT.

V is TRBV28 and J is TRBJ1-2; possibly TRBD1 for D (6 bases). Germline loops: CDR1 MDHEN, CDR2 SYDVKM. The CDR3 consists of 15 residues. The V gene lost 7 bases and the J gene lost 4 bases, with 19 bases spanning the gap. CDR3 coding DNA: TGTGCCAGCACCCCTGTTCGGGGGCAGTCCTATGGCTACACCTTC. Encoded protein: CASTPVRGQSYGYTF.

This clone showed up just once. The chain couples TRBV19 to TRBJ1-2; 7 bases are shared with TRBD1. Germline V gives CDR1 LNHDA, CDR2 SQIVND (reference sequence). The J segment lost 2 bases and the V segment lost 4 bases, leaving 7 bases of the junction unmatched. The CDR3 runs to 15 residues. CDR3 bases: TGTGCCAGTAGTAGACGGGACAGTTCAAACTATGGCTACACCTTC. As protein: CASSRRDSSNYGYTF. Full variable domain (missing parts from reference TRBV19 and TRBJ1-2): DGGITQSPKYLFRKEGQNVTLSCEQNLNHDAMYWYRQDPGQGLRLIYYSQIVNDFQKGDIAEGYSVSREKKESFPLTVTSAQKNPTAFYLCASSRRDSSNYGYTFGSGTRLTVV.

The chain carries TRBV28 and TRBJ2-7, with 7 bases aligning to TRBD2. Germline V lookup: CDR1 MDHEN, CDR2 SYDVKM. V was clipped by 8 bases and J by 2 bases; unmatched bases: 6. This CDR3 contains 13 residues. The CDR3: CASAGLAAYEQYV. The CDR3 DNA reads TGTGCCAGCGCCGGGCTAGCGGCCTACGAGCAGTACGTC.

This rearrangement joins TRBV15 to TRBJ1-1; a possible D gene is TRBD1 (6 bases). V was pared by 5 bases and J by 0 bases, with 13 bases between. CDR1 and CDR2 (germline): LNHNV, YYDKDF (reference sequence). CDR3 length: 15 amino acids. CDR3 bases: TGTGCCACCAGCTCTTGGACAGCTTTGAACACTGAAGCTTTCTTT. As protein: CATSSWTALNTEAFF. The full variable domain, with the rest looked up from reference TRBV15 and TRBJ1-1, is DAMVIQNPRYQVTQFGKPVTLSCSQTLNHNVMYWYQQKSSQAPKLLFHYYDKDFNNEADTPDNFQSRRPNTSFCFLDIRSPGLGDTAMYLCATSSWTALNTEAFFGQGTRLTVV.

This chain joins TRBV5-1 and TRBJ2-1; 11 nucleotides align to TRBD2. The V gene's germline CDR1 is SGHRS and CDR2 YFSETQ. V shed 0 bases, J shed 7 bases, and the junction held 3 bases outside the gene matches. The CDR3 sequence is 15 residues long. The chain's CDR3 is CASSLGLAGHNEQFF. CDR3 coding DNA: TGCGCCAGCAGCTTGGGACTAGCGGGACATAATGAGCAGTTCTTC.

V gene TRBV10-3 combines with J gene TRBJ1-2, with D possibly being TRBD1 (5 bases). V lost 11 bases, J lost 2 bases, and 21 bases lay in between. Germline V lookup: CDR1 ENHRY, CDR2 SYGVKD. This CDR3 has 15 amino acids. The CDR3 sequence: CASGAPQPLNYGYTF. The CDR3 DNA reads as TGTGCCTCCGGGGCCCCGCAACCCTTAAACTATGGCTACACCTTC.

The genes are TRBV7-2 and TRBJ2-2; 7 nucleotides agree with TRBD2. The J segment lost 5 bases and the V segment lost 3 bases, leaving 9 bases of the junction unmatched. The CDR3 is 16 amino acids. CDR1 and CDR2 from the germline V gene are SGHTA and FQGNSA. Here the CDR3 DNA reads TGTGCCAGCAGCTTGGGTGCGGGAGTGGGGACCGGGGAGCTGTTTTTT. It specifies CASSLGAGVGTGELFF.

The chain employs TRBV24-1 and TRBJ2-1, with 8 bases matching TRBD2. The CDR3 contains 14 residues. From germline, CDR1 is KGHDR and CDR2 SFDVKD. V was pared by 5 bases and J by 5 bases, with 4 bases of the junction left unmatched. CDR3 sequence reads: CATSGSGGHNEQFF. The CDR3 DNA reads as TGTGCCACCAGTGGCAGCGGGGGCCACAATGAGCAGTTCTTC.

The J gene is TRBJ2-1, the V gene TRBV5-1; 9 bases match TRBD2. The germline V gene has CDR1 SGHRS and CDR2 YFSETQ. The CDR3 extends over 14 amino acids. V trimming: 0 bases; J trimming: 10 bases; junction bases outside the gene matches: 5. CDR3 sequence (DNA): TGCGCCAGCAGCTTGGCTCCAGGACTAGCGGAGCAGTTCTTC. Translated: CASSLAPGLAEQFF.

V and J are TRBV11-3 and TRBJ1-1; D not resolved. Germline V gene data show CDR1 as SGHNT and CDR2 as YENEEA. There are 15 residues in the CDR3. V was cut by 7 bases and J by 3 bases, with 18 bases left in between. The CDR3 DNA reads TGTGCCAGCACCCCAGTGCCGGTATCGTACACTGAAGCTTTCTTT. Amino acid sequence: CASTPVPVSYTEAFF.

The chain joins TRBV5-1 to TRBJ1-2, with a tentative D call TRBD1 (5 bases). With 4 bases removed from V and 2 bases from J, the gap between germline ends came to 12 bases. The CDR3 loop spans 14 amino acids. From germline, CDR1 is SGHRS and CDR2 YFSETQ. CDR3 nucleotide sequence: TGCGCCAGCAGCCCCCTTGGGACGAACTATGGCTACACCTTC. Its protein is CASSPLGTNYGYTF.